This TCR beta chain derives from a study of cytomegalovirus exposure and HLA in healthy donors. The wider study: HLA-typed donors were the source of 90 million or so unique TCRs, which an early data release held. Study-wide findings and caveats: It was reported that the classifier diagnosed cytomegalovirus status with high specificity and sensitivity in both the original and validation cohorts.

With 5 bases removed from V and 5 bases from J, the gap between germline ends came to 10 bases. Germline loops: CDR1 LGHNA, CDR2 YSLEER. The CDR3 is 13 residues long. This clone has only a few counts. Its specificity is unknown. The donors gave bone marrow, and they were healthy. These donors counted as nominally healthy when sampled, but unrecorded immune exposures were likely. PCR employed 60 Vbeta and 13 Jbeta primers. TCRdb's table, derived via immunoSEQ multiplex PCR, lists solely in-frame clones and lacks some. The data show about 170,000 clones, around four fifths seen once. Sequencing input: PBMCs. The gene calls are TRBV4-3 and TRBJ2-1; possibly TRBD1 for D (5 bases). The receptor's source is a female donor in good health and CMV-seronegative. CDR3 protein: CASSGALHNEQFF. In nucleotides, the CDR3 is TGCGCCAGCAGCGGGGCATTACACAATGAGCAGTTCTTC.